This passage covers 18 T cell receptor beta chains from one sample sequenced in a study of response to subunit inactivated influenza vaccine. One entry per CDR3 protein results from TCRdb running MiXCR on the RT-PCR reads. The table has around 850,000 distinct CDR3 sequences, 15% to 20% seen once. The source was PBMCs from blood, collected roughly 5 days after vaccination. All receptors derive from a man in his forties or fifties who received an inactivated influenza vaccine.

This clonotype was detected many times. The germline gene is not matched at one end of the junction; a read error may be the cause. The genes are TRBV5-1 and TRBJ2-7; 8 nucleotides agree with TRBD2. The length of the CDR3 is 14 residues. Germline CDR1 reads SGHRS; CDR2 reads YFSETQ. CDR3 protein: CASSLGSGGYEQYF. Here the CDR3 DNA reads TGTGCCAGCAGCTTAGGCAGCGGGGGCTACGAGCAGTACTTC.

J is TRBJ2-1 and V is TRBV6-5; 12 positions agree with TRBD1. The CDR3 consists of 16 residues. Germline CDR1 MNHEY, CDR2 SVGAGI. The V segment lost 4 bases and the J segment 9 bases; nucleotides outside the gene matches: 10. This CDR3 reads CASSLIMGQGAGEQFF. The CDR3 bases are TGTGCCAGCAGTTTGATAATGGGACAGGGGGCTGGTGAGCAGTTCTTC.

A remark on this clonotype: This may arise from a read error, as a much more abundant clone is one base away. The CDR3 region is CATSDSSVNEQYF. CDR3 nucleotides: TGTGCCACCAGTGATTCCTCGGTTAACGAGCAGTACTTC. The chain links TRBV24-1 to TRBJ2-7; D unclear. V lost 2 bases and J 5 bases, leaving 9 bases between the germline ends. The CDR3 loop spans 13 amino acids. From germline, CDR1 is KGHDR and CDR2 SFDVKD.

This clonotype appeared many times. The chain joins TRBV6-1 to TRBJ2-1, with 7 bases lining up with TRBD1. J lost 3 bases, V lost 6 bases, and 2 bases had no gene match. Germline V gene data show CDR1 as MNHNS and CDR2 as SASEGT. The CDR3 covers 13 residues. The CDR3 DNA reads TGTGCCAGCAGAGGGACAGACTACAATGAGCAGTTCTTC. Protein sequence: CASRGTDYNEQFF.

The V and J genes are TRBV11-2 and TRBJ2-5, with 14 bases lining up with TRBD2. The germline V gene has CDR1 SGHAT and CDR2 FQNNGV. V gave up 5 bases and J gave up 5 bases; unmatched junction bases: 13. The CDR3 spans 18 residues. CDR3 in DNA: TGTGCCAGCAGCACTAGACTGACTAGCGGGAGGGCCGGTGAGACCCAGTACTTC. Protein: CASSTRLTSGRAGETQYF. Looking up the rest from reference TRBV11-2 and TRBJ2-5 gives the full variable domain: EAGVAQSPRYKIIEKRQSVAFWCNPISGHATLYWYQQILGQGPKLLIQFQNNGVVDDSQLPKDRFSAERLKGVDSTLKIQPAKLEDSAVYLCASSTRLTSGRAGETQYFGPGTRLLVL.

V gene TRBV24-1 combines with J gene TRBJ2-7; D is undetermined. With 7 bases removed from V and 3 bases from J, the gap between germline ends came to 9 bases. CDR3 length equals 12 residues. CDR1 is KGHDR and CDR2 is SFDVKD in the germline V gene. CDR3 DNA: TGTGCCACCAGCAACAAAGGCTACGAGCAGTACTTC. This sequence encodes CATSNKGYEQYF.

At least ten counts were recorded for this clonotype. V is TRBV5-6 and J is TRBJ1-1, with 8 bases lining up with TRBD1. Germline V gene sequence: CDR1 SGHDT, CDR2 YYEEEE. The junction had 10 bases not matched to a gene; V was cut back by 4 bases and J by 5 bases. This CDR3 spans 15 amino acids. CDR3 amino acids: CASSGTGGGRTEAFF. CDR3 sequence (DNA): TGTGCCAGCAGCGGTACAGGGGGAGGAAGGACTGAAGCTTTCTTT. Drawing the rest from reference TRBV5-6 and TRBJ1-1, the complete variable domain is DAGVTQSPTHLIKTRGQQVTLRCSPKSGHDTVSWYQQALGQGPQFIFQYYEEEERQRGNFPDRFSGHQFPNYSSELNVNALLLGDSALYLCASSGTGGGRTEAFFGQGTRLTVV.

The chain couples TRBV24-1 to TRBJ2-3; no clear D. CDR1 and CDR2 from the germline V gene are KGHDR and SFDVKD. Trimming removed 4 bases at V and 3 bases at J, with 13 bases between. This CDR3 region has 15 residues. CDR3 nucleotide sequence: TGTGCCACCAGTGAGGGCGACCCGTCGACAGATACGCAGTATTTT. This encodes CATSEGDPSTDTQYF.

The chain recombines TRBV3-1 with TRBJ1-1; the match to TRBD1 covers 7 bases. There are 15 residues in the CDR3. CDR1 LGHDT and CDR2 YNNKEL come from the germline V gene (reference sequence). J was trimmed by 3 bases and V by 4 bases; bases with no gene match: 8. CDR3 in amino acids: CASSPSGTVYTEAFF. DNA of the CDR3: TGTGCCAGCAGCCCTTCCGGGACAGTCTACACTGAAGCTTTCTTT.

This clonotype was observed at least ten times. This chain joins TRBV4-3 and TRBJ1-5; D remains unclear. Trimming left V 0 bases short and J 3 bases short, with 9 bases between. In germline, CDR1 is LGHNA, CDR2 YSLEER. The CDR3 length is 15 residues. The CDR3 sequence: CASSQDPRDNQPQHF. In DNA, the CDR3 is TGCGCCAGCAGCCAAGACCCGCGGGACAATCAGCCCCAGCATTTT.

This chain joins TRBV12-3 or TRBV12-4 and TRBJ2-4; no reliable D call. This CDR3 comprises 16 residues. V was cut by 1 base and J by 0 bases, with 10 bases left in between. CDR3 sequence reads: CASSLGGMLAKNIQYF. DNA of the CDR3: TGTGCCAGCAGTTTAGGGGGAATGCTAGCCAAAAACATTCAGTACTTC.

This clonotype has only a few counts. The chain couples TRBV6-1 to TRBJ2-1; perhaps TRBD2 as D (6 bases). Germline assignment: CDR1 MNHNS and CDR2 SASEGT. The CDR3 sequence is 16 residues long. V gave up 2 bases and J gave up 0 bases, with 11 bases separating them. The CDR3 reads CASSEIGTHSYNEQFF. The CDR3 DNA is TGTGCCAGCAGTGAAATAGGGACTCACTCCTACAATGAGCAGTTCTTC.

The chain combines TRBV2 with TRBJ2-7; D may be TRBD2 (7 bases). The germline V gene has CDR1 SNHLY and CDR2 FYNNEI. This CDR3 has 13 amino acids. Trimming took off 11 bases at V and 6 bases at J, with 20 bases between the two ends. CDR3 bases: TGTGCCGGGGGGGCAGGGAGGGATCGCGAGCAGTACTTC. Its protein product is CAGGAGRDREQYF.

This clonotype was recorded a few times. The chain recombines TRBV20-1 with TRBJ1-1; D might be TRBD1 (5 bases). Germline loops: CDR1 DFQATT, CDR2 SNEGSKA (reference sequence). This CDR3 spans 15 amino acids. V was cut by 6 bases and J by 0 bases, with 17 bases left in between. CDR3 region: CSAPPGANMNTEAFF. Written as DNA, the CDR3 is TGCAGTGCACCGCCCGGGGCGAACATGAACACTGAAGCTTTCTTT.

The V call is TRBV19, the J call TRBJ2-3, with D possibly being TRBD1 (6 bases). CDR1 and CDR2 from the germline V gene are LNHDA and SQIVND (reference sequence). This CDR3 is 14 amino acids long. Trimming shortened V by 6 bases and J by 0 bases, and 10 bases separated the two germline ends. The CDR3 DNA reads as TGTGCCAGTAGCTACGACAGGAGCACAGATACGCAGTATTTT. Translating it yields CASSYDRSTDTQYF. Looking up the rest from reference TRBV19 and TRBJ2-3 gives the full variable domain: DGGITQSPKYLFRKEGQNVTLSCEQNLNHDAMYWYRQDPGQGLRLIYYSQIVNDFQKGDIAEGYSVSREKKESFPLTVTSAQKNPTAFYLCASSYDRSTDTQYFGPGTRLTVL.

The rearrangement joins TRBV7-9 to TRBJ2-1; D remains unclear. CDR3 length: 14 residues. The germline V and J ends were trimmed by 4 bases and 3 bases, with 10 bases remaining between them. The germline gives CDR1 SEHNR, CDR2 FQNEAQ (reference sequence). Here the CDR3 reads CASSSPDGYNEQFF. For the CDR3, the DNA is TGTGCCAGCAGCTCCCCCGACGGCTACAATGAGCAGTTCTTC.

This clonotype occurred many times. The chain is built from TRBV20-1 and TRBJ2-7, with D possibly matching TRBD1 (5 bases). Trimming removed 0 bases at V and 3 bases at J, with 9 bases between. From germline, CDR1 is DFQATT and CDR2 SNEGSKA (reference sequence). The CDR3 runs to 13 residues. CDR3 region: CSARDPRGYEQYF. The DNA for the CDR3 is TGCAGTGCTAGAGATCCTAGGGGCTACGAGCAGTACTTC.

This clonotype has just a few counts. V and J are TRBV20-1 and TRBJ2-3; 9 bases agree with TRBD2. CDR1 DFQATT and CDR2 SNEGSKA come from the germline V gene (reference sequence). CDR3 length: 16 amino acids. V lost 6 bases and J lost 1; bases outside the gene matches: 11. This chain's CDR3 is CSAPPPVAGGTDTQYF. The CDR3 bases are TGCAGTGCCCCCCCCCCGGTAGCGGGAGGCACAGATACGCAGTATTTT.